The 18 T cell receptor beta chains below come from one sample, sequenced in a study of CD8+ T cells in alopecia areata. Following extraction, RNA underwent reverse transcription to cDNA, which served as the sequencing template. The method was immunoSEQ multiplex PCR; TCRdb's version includes in-frame clones alone and lacks a portion of them. The sample has about 140,000 clones, 51% seen once; the top ten hold over 0.75%. Sequences were derived from CD4+ T cells sorted from blood, sampled at week 0. These receptors all come from a human donor with alopecia areata.

The V and J genes are TRBV29-1 and TRBJ2-2; maybe TRBD2 (5 bases). Germline values: CDR1 SQVTM, CDR2 ANQGSEA. The CDR3 is 14 residues long. Deletions cut 5 bases from V and 1 base from J, with 11 bases between. For the CDR3, the DNA is TGCAGCGTTTTCGGGATGCAGAACACCGGGGAGCTGTTTTTT. Residues: CSVFGMQNTGELFF.

The count of this clone is one. The genes are TRBV7-9 and TRBJ1-4, with a weak D call TRBD1 (6 bases). The CDR3 extends over 15 amino acids. Germline values: CDR1 SEHNR, CDR2 FQNEAQ (reference sequence). The ends were cut back, 5 bases at V and 4 bases at J, with 14 bases in the middle. CDR3: CASSRRTDLNEKLFF. In DNA form, the CDR3 reads TGTGCCAGCAGCAGACGGACAGACCTTAATGAAAAACTGTTTTTT.

The rearrangement uses TRBV27 and TRBJ2-1, with 7 bases identical to TRBD1. Trimming cost V 9 bases and J 4 bases; bases outside gene matches: 12. Germline V CDR1 and CDR2: MNHEY, SMNVEV (reference sequence). This CDR3 has 15 residues. The CDR3 is CASPVADRVYNEQFF. The CDR3 DNA sequence: TGTGCCAGTCCCGTCGCAGACAGGGTATACAATGAGCAGTTCTTC.

The chain joins TRBV6-5 to TRBJ2-7, with D maybe TRBD2 (6 bases). The V gene's germline CDR1 is MNHEY and CDR2 SVGAGI. V lost 2 bases and J 4 bases, leaving 12 bases between the germline ends. The CDR3 is made up of 14 amino acids. DNA of the CDR3: TGTGCCAGCAGTTACGACCTCGCGGGATACGAGCAGTACTTC. Protein sequence: CASSYDLAGYEQYF.

This chain joins TRBV5-1 and TRBJ2-2; 8 bases are shared with TRBD2. J gave up 4 bases and V 4 bases, and 9 bases lay outside the gene matches. Germline CDR1 is SGHRS and CDR2 is YFSETQ. The CDR3 runs 16 residues. The CDR3 nucleotides read TGCGCCAGCAGCACCACCTTTAGCGGGATCACCGGGGAGCTGTTTTTT. Its translation is CASSTTFSGITGELFF.

The genes are TRBV28 and TRBJ2-1; 7 nucleotides agree with TRBD2. The CDR3 is made up of 15 amino acids. Trimming cost V 6 bases and J 4 bases; bases outside gene matches: 9. The germline V gene encodes CDR1 MDHEN and CDR2 SYDVKM. CDR3 DNA: TGTGCCAGCAGCAACGGACTAGGCCAATACAATGAGCAGTTCTTC. Translation: CASSNGLGQYNEQFF.

Regarding this clone: Other DNA variants within this sample encode the same CDR3. The rearrangement links TRBV9 to TRBJ1-3, with no clear D. V lost 2 bases to trimming and J lost 2 bases, with 5 bases between them. CDR3 length: 13 residues. Germline V lookup: CDR1 SGDLS, CDR2 YYNGEE. The chain's CDR3 is CASSVSTGNTIYF. CDR3 sequence (DNA): TGTGCCAGCAGCGTCTCTACTGGAAACACCATATATTTT.

V gene TRBV29-1 combines with J gene TRBJ1-1; possibly TRBD1 for D (5 bases). The CDR3 covers 15 residues. Deletions cut 1 base from V and 4 bases from J, with 16 bases between. Germline loops: CDR1 SQVTM, CDR2 ANQGSEA. The CDR3 region is CSVEGHPGGVTEAFF. DNA of the CDR3: TGCAGCGTTGAAGGTCATCCGGGAGGGGTCACTGAAGCTTTCTTT.

This clone has a handful of counts. The genes are TRBV4-1 and TRBJ2-1, with unresolved D. CDR3 length: 15 residues. The V end was cut by 2 bases, the J end by 0 bases, with 8 bases between. Per the germline V gene, CDR1 is MGHRA and CDR2 is YSYEKL. CDR3 bases: TGCGCCAGCAGCCAACTCTGGAGCTCCTACAATGAGCAGTTCTTC. This sequence encodes CASSQLWSSYNEQFF.

This chain links TRBV30 with TRBJ2-1; D unresolved. Germline values: CDR1 GTSNPN, CDR2 SVGIG (reference sequence). Trimming took 0 bases from V and 4 from J, leaving 13 bases between them. CDR3 length: 15 amino acids. The CDR3 bases are TGTGCCTGGAGTGTCCGGAACACCCCGTACAATGAGCAGTTCTTC. Translated, it gives CAWSVRNTPYNEQFF.

Written as DNA, the CDR3 is TGTGCCAGCCAACGTTCTAGCGGGAGAACAGATACGCAGTATTTT. Residues: CASQRSSGRTDTQYF. This chain connects TRBV19 to TRBJ2-3; 10 bases align to TRBD2. In germline, CDR1 is LNHDA, CDR2 SQIVND (reference sequence). Losses at the gene ends were 9 bases for V and 3 bases for J; bases not matched to a gene: 9. The CDR3 length is 15 residues.

CDR3 DNA: TGCGCCAGCAGCGACACAGATACGCAGTATTTT. Protein sequence: CASSDTDTQYF. The V and J genes are TRBV5-1 and TRBJ2-3; D gene ambiguous. The CDR3 is 11 amino acids. The V gene's germline CDR1 is SGHRS and CDR2 YFSETQ. The V gene lost 4 bases and the J gene lost 2 bases, with 2 bases spanning the gap.

This clone was detected only once. Other DNA sequences of this sample code for an identical CDR3. The CDR3 DNA is TGTGCCAGCAGTGAGGCCTACGAGCAGTACTTC. Its protein is CASSEAYEQYF. The J gene is TRBJ2-7, the V gene TRBV2; D is undetermined. Germline V gene data show CDR1 as SNHLY and CDR2 as FYNNEI. The CDR3 totals 11 residues. Between the trimmed V and J ends, which lost 3 bases and 2 bases, there was a span of 2 bases.

This chain links TRBV30 with TRBJ2-7, with D unresolved. Germline loops: CDR1 GTSNPN, CDR2 SVGIG (reference sequence). The CDR3 is 13 residues long. Trimming took 0 bases from V and 5 from J, leaving 11 bases between them. The CDR3 DNA is TGTGCCTGGAGTGTACCCCCGGACGACGAGCAGTACTTC. Its translation: CAWSVPPDDEQYF.

The chain combines TRBV9 with TRBJ2-2, with D unclear. The CDR3 loop spans 15 amino acids. V lost 4 bases and J lost 1, with 11 bases in between. CDR1 and CDR2 from the germline V gene are SGDLS and YYNGEE. DNA of the CDR3: TGTGCCAGCAGCTCAAGATACGGGAACACCGGGGAGCTGTTTTTT. Protein sequence: CASSSRYGNTGELFF.

This clone was detected a few times. Written as DNA, the CDR3 is TGTGCCAGCACCCGAGGGGGGCCCCAGCATTTT. Amino acid sequence: CASTRGGPQHF. The V and J genes are TRBV6-1 and TRBJ1-5, with a weak D call TRBD1 (6 bases). The V end was cut by 7 bases, the J end by 9 bases, with 10 bases between. Germline V gives CDR1 MNHNS, CDR2 SASEGT. This CDR3 contains 11 residues.

The chain employs TRBV9 and TRBJ2-3, with TRBD2 identical over 7 bases. V lost 0 bases to trimming and J lost 3 bases; unmatched junction nucleotides: 7. The V gene's germline CDR1 is SGDLS and CDR2 YYNGEE. This CDR3 region has 16 residues. CDR3 DNA: TGTGCCAGCAGCGTAGCGACTAGCCCGGGGACAGATACGCAGTATTTT. Translating gives CASSVATSPGTDTQYF.

The V and J genes are TRBV30 and TRBJ1-5; no clear D. CDR3 length: 15 residues. Germline CDR1 GTSNPN, CDR2 SVGIG (reference sequence). V gave up 1 base and J gave up 3 bases, with 13 bases separating them. The CDR3 region has the DNA TGTGCCTGGAGTGGAGACGGGCAGCCCAATCAGCCCCAGCATTTT. Its translation: CAWSGDGQPNQPQHF. Using reference TRBV30 and TRBJ1-5 for the parts outside the CDR3, the full variable domain is SQTIHQWPATLVQPVGSPLSLECTVEGTSNPNLYWYRQAAGRGLQLLFYSVGIGQISSEVPQNLSASRPQDRQFILSSKKLLLSDSGFYLCAWSGDGQPNQPQHFGDGTRLSIL.